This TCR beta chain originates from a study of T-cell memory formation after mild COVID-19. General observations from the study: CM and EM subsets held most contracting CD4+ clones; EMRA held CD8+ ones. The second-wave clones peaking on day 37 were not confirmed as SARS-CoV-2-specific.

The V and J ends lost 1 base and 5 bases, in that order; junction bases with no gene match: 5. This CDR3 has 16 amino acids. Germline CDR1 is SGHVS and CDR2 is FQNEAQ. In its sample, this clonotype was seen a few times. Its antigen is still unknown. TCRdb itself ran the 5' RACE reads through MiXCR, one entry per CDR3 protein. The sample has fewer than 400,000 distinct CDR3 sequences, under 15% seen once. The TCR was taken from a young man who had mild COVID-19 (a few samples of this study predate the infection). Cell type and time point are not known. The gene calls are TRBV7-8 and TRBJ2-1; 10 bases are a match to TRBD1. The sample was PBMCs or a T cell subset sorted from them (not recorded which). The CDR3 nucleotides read TGTGCCAGCAGCTTAGATCGGGGACAGGGGCACAATGAGCAGTTCTTC. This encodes CASSLDRGQGHNEQFF. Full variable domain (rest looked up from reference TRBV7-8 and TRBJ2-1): GAGVSQSPRYKVAKRGQDVALRCDPISGHVSLFWYQQALGQGPEFLTYFQNEAQLDKSGLPSDRFFAERPEGSVSTLKIQRTQQEDSAVYLCASSLDRGQGHNEQFFGPGTRLTVL.